Listed below are T cell receptor beta chains from one sample, sequenced in a study of T cells after yellow fever vaccination. TCRdb ran MiXCR on the 5' RACE reads and lists one entry per CDR3 protein. Here the sample spans about 580,000 distinct CDR3 sequences, 17% being singletons. The sample consisted of PBMCs, taken around 5 days after the first yellow fever vaccination. These receptors were collected from a man between 18 and 29 years old who received the YFV17D yellow fever vaccine. The CDR3 runs from the conserved cysteine through the conserved F or W. Only part of the rows carry a size: once, few, many, or a class if the clone is expanded.

size: few; V: TRBV20-1; J: TRBJ1-5; CDR3: CRAGGEGNQPQHF
size: NA; V: TRBV5-1; J: TRBJ1-6; CDR3: CASSSGTGETSLHF
size: many; V: TRBV6-4; J: TRBJ2-2; CDR3: CASSAVIANTGELFF
size: NA; V: TRBV12-3/TRBV12-4; J: TRBJ1-1; CDR3: CASSFTYPNRAEAFF
size: NA; V: TRBV4-3; J: TRBJ1-1; CDR3: CASSLSRDSRFENTEAFF
size: NA; V: TRBV4-1; J: TRBJ1-6; CDR3: CASSQMGRGELGSPLHF
size: NA; V: TRBV4-3; J: TRBJ2-5; CDR3: CASSQDPGLKETQYF
size: few; V: TRBV27; J: TRBJ1-2; CDR3: CASTPRGGFGYTF
size: NA; V: TRBV2; J: TRBJ1-2; CDR3: CASSGQGAPSYGYTF
size: NA; V: TRBV7-2; J: TRBJ2-1; CDR3: CASSLGLVAEQFF
size: many; V: TRBV7-9; J: TRBJ1-5; CDR3: CASSPQGNQPQHF
size: few; V: TRBV20-1; J: TRBJ2-7; CDR3: CSATPGYEQYF
size: NA; V: TRBV6-1; J: TRBJ1-5; CDR3: CASRRQGVGNQPQHF
size: NA; V: TRBV18; J: TRBJ1-1; CDR3: CASSRNRAPNTEAFF
size: NA; V: TRBV28; J: TRBJ2-7; CDR3: CASSTTSAGYSYEQYF
size: few; V: TRBV6-1; J: TRBJ1-2; CDR3: CASKVYGYTF
size: NA; V: TRBV3-1; J: TRBJ2-5; CDR3: CASSPTQGETQYF
size: few; V: TRBV5-5; J: TRBJ2-5; CDR3: CASTRDREETQYF
size: few; V: TRBV9; J: TRBJ1-2; CDR3: CASSVGPGQGRGSGYGYTF
size: NA; V: TRBV2; J: TRBJ2-5; CDR3: CASNPQGRETQYF
size: few; V: TRBV20-1; J: TRBJ1-5; CDR3: CSAEGRGLQPQHF
size: NA; V: TRBV7-6; J: TRBJ2-3; CDR3: CASTEHAQTSGAPTDTQYF
size: NA; V: TRBV5-4; J: TRBJ2-1; CDR3: CASSPRADYEQFF
size: many; V: TRBV5-1; J: TRBJ2-3; CDR3: CASSLAPGGEGSTDTQYF
size: few; V: TRBV5-6; J: TRBJ1-1; CDR3: CASSLDPDRGHLNTEAFF
size: NA; V: TRBV7-2; J: TRBJ2-1; CDR3: CASSLDGLYEQFF
size: few; V: TRBV29-1; J: TRBJ2-5; CDR3: CSVRQGRETQYF
size: NA; V: TRBV3-1; J: TRBJ2-1; CDR3: CASSQVLAIFAAGEQFF
size: NA; V: TRBV6-2/TRBV6-3; J: TRBJ1-2; CDR3: CASSSPARGIPNYGYTF
size: NA; V: TRBV10-3; J: TRBJ2-5; CDR3: CAISGNRGQETQYF
size: NA; V: TRBV24-1; J: TRBJ2-4; CDR3: CATSGQGVIQYF
size: NA; V: TRBV29-1; J: TRBJ2-1; CDR3: CSVGSSGYNEQFF
size: NA; V: TRBV5-1; J: TRBJ2-7; CDR3: CASSYGLSSYEQYF
size: NA; V: TRBV5-1; J: TRBJ2-5; CDR3: CASSLTGQGQETQYF
size: NA; V: TRBV7-8; J: TRBJ1-2; CDR3: CASSLARDAGYTF
size: NA; V: TRBV20-1; J: TRBJ1-6; CDR3: CSATLPAGSNSPLHF